This T cell receptor beta chain is from a study of identical twins. Overall study findings and caveats: Cord blood beta clonotypes that were abundant carried fewer insertions, and memory repertoires showed no such trend. The degree of excess twin sharing was weaker in beta out-of-frame sequences. Partly confounded zero-insertion analyses could result from invariant MAIT and iNKT cells.

Unique molecular identifiers were present on cDNA, and template switching added a universal primer site. MiXCR was run by TCRdb on the 5' RACE reads, yielding one entry per CDR3 protein. The repertoire holds hundreds of thousands of distinct CDR3 sequences, roughly 6.2% seen once, with roughly 1.8% in the top ten. V shed 0 bases and J shed 7 bases, with 19 bases lying between them. CDR3 length equals 17 residues. In germline, CDR1 is LGHNA, CDR2 YNFKEQ. The sample holds many counts of this clonotype. Its antigen is unidentified. The material sequenced was naive T cells sorted from blood. The source is a man between 18 and 35 years old in good health. The chain uses TRBV4-2 and TRBJ2-1, with a tentative D call TRBD1 (6 bases). The CDR3 DNA follows: TGTGCCAGCAGCCAAGAGGGAACAGGGAACTTTAAGAATGAGCAGTTCTTC. This sequence encodes CASSQEGTGNFKNEQFF.